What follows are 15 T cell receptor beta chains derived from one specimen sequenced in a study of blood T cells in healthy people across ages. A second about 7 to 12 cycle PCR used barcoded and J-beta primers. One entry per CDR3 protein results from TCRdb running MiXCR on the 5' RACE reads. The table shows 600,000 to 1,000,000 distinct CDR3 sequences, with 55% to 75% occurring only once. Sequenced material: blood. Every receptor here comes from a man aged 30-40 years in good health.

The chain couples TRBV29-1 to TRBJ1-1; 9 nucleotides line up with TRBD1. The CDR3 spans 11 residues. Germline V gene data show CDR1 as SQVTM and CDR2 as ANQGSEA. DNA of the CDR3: TGCAGGGGGGACAGGGACACTGAAGCTTTCTTT. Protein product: CRGDRDTEAFF.

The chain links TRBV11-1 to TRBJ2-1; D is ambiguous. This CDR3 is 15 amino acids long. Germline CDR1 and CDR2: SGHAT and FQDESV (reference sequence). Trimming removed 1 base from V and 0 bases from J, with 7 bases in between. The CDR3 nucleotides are TGTGCCAGCAGCTTAGGGCGGAGCTCCTACAATGAGCAGTTCTTC. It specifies CASSLGRSSYNEQFF.

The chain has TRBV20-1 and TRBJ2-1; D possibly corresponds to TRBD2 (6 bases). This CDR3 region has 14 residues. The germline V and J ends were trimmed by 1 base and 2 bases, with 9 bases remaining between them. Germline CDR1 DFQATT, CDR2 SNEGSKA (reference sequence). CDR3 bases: TGCAGTGCTAGAGGCCAGCGGGCCTACAATGAGCAGTTCTTC. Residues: CSARGQRAYNEQFF.

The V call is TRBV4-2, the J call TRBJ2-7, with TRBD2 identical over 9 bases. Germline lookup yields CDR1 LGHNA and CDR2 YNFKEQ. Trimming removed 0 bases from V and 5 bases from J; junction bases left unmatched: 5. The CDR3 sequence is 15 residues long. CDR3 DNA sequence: TGTGCCAGCAGCCAAGATCGTGAGCGGGGGGACGAGCAGTACTTC. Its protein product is CASSQDRERGDEQYF.

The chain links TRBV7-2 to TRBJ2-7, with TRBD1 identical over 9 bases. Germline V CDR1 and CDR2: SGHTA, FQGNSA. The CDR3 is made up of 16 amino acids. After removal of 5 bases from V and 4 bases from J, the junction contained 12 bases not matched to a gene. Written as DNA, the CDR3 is TGTGCCAGCAGCCGGTCCCGGGACAGGGATACGTACGAGCAGTACTTC. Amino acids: CASSRSRDRDTYEQYF.

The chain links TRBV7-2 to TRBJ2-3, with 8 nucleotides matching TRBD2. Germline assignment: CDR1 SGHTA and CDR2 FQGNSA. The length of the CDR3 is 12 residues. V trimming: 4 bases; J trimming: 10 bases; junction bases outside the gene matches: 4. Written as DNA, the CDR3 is TGTGCCAGCAGCTGGGCTAGCGGGTCGCAGTATTTT. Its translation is CASSWASGSQYF.

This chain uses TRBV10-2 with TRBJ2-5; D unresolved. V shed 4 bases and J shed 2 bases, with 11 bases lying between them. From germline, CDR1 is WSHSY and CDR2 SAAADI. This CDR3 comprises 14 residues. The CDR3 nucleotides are TGCGCCAGCAGTGTGTTGGGCAGACAAGAGACCCAGTACTTC. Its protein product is CASSVLGRQETQYF.

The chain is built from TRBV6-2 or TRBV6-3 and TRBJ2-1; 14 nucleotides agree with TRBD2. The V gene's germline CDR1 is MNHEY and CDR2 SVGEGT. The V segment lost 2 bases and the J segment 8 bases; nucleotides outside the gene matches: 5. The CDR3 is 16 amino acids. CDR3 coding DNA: TGTGCCAGCAGTTACATCCTGGGACTAGCGGGAGATGAGCAGTTCTTC. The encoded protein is CASSYILGLAGDEQFF.

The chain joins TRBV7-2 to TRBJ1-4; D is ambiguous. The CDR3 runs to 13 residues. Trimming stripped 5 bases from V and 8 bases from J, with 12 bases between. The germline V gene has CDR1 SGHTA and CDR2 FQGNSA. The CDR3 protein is CASSAAFPEKLFF. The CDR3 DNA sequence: TGTGCCAGCAGCGCGGCCTTCCCGGAAAAACTGTTTTTT. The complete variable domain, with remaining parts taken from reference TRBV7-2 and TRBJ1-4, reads GAGVSQSPSNKVTEKGKDVELRCDPISGHTALYWYRQSLGQGLEFLIYFQGNSAPDKSGLPSDRFSAERTGGSVSTLTIQRTQQEDSAVYLCASSAAFPEKLFFGSGTQLSVL.

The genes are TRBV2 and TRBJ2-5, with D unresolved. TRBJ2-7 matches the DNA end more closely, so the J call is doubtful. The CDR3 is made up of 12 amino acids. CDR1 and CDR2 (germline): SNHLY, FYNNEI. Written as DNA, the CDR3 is TGTGCCAGCAAGGGATACGACCACGAGCAGTACTTC. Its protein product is CASKGYDHEQYF.

CDR3 loop: CASSPRGASTNEQFF. CDR3 DNA sequence: TGTGCCAGCAGCCCTAGGGGAGCTAGTACCAATGAGCAGTTCTTC. The genes are TRBV7-9 and TRBJ2-1; tentatively, D is TRBD1 or TRBD2 (5 bases each). Germline values: CDR1 SEHNR, CDR2 FQNEAQ (reference sequence). The germline V and J ends were trimmed by 5 bases and 6 bases, with 17 bases remaining between them. The CDR3 totals 15 residues.

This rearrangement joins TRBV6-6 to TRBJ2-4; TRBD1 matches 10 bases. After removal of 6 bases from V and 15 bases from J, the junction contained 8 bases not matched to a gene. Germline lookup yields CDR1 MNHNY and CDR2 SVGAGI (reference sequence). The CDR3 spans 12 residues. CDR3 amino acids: CASRTEGQGMYF. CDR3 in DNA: TGTGCCAGCAGAACAGAGGGACAGGGGATGTACTTC.

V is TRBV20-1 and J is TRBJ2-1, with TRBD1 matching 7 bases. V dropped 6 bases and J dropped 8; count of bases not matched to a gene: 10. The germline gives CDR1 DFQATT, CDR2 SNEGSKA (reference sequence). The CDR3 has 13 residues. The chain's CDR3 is CSAQRGGGHEQFF. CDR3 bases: TGCAGTGCCCAACGAGGGGGCGGCCATGAGCAGTTCTTC.

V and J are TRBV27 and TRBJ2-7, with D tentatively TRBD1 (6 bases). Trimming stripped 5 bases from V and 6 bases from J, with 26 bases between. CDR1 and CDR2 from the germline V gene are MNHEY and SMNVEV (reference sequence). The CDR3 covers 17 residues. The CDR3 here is CASSLRGRGKGILEQYF. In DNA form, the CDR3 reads TGTGCCAGCAGTCTCAGGGGCCGGGGTAAGGGAATCCTCGAGCAGTACTTC.

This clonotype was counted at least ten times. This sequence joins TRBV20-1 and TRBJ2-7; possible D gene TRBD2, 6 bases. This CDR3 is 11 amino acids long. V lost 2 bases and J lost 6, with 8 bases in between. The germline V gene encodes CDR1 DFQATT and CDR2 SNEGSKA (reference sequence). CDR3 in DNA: TGCAGTGCTAGACGGGGAGGCGAGCAGTACTTC. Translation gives CSARRGGEQYF.